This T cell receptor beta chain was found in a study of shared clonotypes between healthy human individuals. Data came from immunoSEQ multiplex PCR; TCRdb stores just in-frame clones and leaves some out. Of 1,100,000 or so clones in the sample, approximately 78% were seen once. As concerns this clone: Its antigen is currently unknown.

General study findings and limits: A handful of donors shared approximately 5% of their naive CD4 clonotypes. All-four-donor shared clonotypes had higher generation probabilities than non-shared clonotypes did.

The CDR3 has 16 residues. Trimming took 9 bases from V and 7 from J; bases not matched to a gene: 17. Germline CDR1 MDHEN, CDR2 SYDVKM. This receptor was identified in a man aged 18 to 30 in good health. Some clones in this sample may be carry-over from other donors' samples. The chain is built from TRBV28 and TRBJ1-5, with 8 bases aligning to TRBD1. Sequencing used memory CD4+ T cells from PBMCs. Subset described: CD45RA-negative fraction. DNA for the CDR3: TGTGCCAGTTCACCTTCGGGGCAGGGGGCTTGGCAGCCCCAGCATTTT. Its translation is CASSPSGQGAWQPQHF.